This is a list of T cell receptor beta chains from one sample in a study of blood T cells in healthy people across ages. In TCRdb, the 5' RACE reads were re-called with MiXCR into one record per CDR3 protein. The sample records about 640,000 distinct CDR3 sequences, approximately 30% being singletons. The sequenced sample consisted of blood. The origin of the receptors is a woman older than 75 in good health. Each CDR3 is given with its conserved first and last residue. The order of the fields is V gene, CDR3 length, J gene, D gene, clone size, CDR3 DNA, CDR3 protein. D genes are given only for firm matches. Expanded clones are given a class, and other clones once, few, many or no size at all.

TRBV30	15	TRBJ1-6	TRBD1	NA	TGTGCCTGGAGTGTCGGACAGGGGGTTGGTTCACCCCTCCACTTT	CAWSVGQGVGSPLHF
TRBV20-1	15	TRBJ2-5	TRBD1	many	TGCAGTGCCCCCATCTCAGGGGGAATGGTGGAGACCCAGTACTTC	CSAPISGGMVETQYF
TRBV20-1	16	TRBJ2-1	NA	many	TGCAGTGCTAGAGTGGCGAGGGGGGGCGGATTCGATGAGCAGTTCTTC	CSARVARGGGFDEQFF
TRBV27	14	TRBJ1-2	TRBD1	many	TGTGCCAGCAGCCCTAACCAGGGGGCATTCGGCTACACCTTC	CASSPNQGAFGYTF
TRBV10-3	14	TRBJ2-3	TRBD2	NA	TGTGCCGGGGGGGCTAGCGGGAGTTCCGATACGCAGTATTTT	CAGGASGSSDTQYF
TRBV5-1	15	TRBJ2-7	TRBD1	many	TGCGCCAGCAGCTTGGGGCAGGGGGCGGCCTACGAGCAGTACTTC	CASSLGQGAAYEQYF
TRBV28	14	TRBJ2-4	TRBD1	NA	TGTGCCAGCAGCCAAGACAGGGTCCAAAACATTCAGTACTTC	CASSQDRVQNIQYF
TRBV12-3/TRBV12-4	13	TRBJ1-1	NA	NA	TGTGCCAGCAGGCTAAGAGATTACACTGAAGCTTTCTTT	CASRLRDYTEAFF
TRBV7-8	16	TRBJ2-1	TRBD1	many	TGTGCCAGCAGCGACATTCGTGGGACAGGGACGAATGAGCAGTTCTTC	CASSDIRGTGTNEQFF
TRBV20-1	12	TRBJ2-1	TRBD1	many	TGCAGTGCCATACAGGGGGGTAGTGAGCAGTTCTTC	CSAIQGGSEQFF
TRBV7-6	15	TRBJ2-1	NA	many	TGTGCCAGCAGCTTGGGGGGAAATCGGCGCAATGAGCAGTTCTTC	CASSLGGNRRNEQFF
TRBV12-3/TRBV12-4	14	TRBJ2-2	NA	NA	TGTGCCGGCAGTTTATCTATTGCTCCCGGGGAGCGGTTTTTT	CAGSLSIAPGERFF
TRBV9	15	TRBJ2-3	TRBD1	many	TGTGCCAGCAGCGTACAGGGGGTAGTCTCAGATACGCAGTATTTT	CASSVQGVVSDTQYF
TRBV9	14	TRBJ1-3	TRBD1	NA	TGTGCCAGCAGCGAACAGGGGGCTGGAAACACCATATATTTT	CASSEQGAGNTIYF
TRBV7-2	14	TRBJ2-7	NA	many	TGTGCCAGCAGCTCTCAGGGTGGGAACTACGAGCAGTACTTC	CASSSQGGNYEQYF
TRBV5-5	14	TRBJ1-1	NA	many	TGTGCCAGCAGCTTGCTTCAGGGTAACACTGAAGCTTTCTTT	CASSLLQGNTEAFF
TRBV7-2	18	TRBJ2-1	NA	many	TGTGCCAGCAGCTTAGCCGGCCCGGGGACACGCTTCTACAATGAGCAGTTCTTC	CASSLAGPGTRFYNEQFF
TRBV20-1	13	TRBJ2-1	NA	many	TGCAGTGCCACCATGACCCTATGGGGTGAGCAGTTCTTC	CSATMTLWGEQFF
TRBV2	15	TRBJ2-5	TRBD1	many	TGTGCCAGCAGTGAAGACAGGGGGCTAGCAGAGACCCAGTACTTC	CASSEDRGLAETQYF
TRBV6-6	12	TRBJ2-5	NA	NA	TGCGCCCGCAGTCTCCGGCCTGAGACCCAGTACTTC	CARSLRPETQYF
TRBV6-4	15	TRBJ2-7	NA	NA	TGTGCCAGCAGTGACTCGATAGGGTCCTACAATGAGCAGTACTTC	CASSDSIGSYNEQYF